These 20 T cell receptor beta chains share one sample of origin, sequenced in a study of shared clonotypes between healthy human individuals. The data were produced by immunoSEQ multiplex PCR, yet TCRdb's version contains in-frame clones alone and is incomplete. The sample gives approximately 500,000 clones, over 70% of which show up once; approximately 12% is in the top ten. Sequenced material: PBMCs. These receptors all come from a woman between 40 and 55 years old in good health. Some clones in this sample may be carry-over from other donors' samples.

The chain uses TRBV11-2 and TRBJ1-2; D not certain. Germline lookup yields CDR1 SGHAT and CDR2 FQNNGV. The CDR3 has 14 residues. The ends were cut back, 5 bases at V and 0 bases at J, with 10 bases in the middle. The CDR3 nucleotides read TGTGCCAGCAGCCCCCGGACGGCTAACTATGGCTACACCTTC. Translation gives CASSPRTANYGYTF.

The chain has TRBV28 and TRBJ2-3, with D unclear. V was trimmed by 3 bases and J by 0 bases, leaving 7 bases between them. The CDR3 is 14 amino acids. Germline loops: CDR1 MDHEN, CDR2 SYDVKM. The CDR3 DNA follows: TGTGCCAGCAGTTTGGGCAGAAGCACAGATACGCAGTATTTT. Protein sequence: CASSLGRSTDTQYF. The full variable domain, its missing parts supplied by reference TRBV28 and TRBJ2-3, is DVKVTQSSRYLVKRTGEKVFLECVQDMDHENMFWYRQDPGLGLRLIYFSYDVKMKEKGDIPEGYSVSREKKERFSLILESASTNQTSMYLCASSLGRSTDTQYFGPGTRLTVL.

Concerning this clone: Given a far larger clone just one base away, this is likely a sequencing read error. The chain carries TRBV28 and TRBJ1-1; TRBD1 might be the D (5 bases). CDR3 length equals 16 residues. V was trimmed by 2 bases and J by 5 bases, leaving 18 bases between them. Germline V gene sequence: CDR1 MDHEN, CDR2 SYDVKM. CDR3 bases: TGTGCCAGCAGTTTAACGATCAGGCAGGAGGGGACTGAAGCTTTCTTT. Its protein product is CASSLTIRQEGTEAFF.

Note on this clone: This sequence is one base from a far larger clone and is likely a read error. This same CDR3 is encoded by further DNA sequences in the sample. The gene calls are TRBV29-1 and TRBJ1-1; D is perhaps TRBD1 (5 bases). CDR1 is SQVTM, CDR2 ANQGSEA, per germline. The CDR3 loop spans 11 amino acids. The CDR3 here is CSVSGTTEAFF. The CDR3 DNA is TGCAGCGTTTCAGGGACCACTGAAGCCTTCTTT.

On this clone: A far larger clone is off by one base, so a read error is likely. Other DNA sequences within the sample encode an identical CDR3. V gene TRBV5-4 combines with J gene TRBJ1-1, with D perhaps matching TRBD1 (5 bases). This CDR3 contains 13 residues. Germline lookup yields CDR1 SGHNT and CDR2 YYREEE (reference sequence). Here the CDR3 reads CASSLGGRPEAFF. The CDR3 DNA reads as TGCGCCAGCAGCTTGGGGGGTCGCCCTGAAGCTTTCTTT.

V is TRBV19 and J is TRBJ1-3; D is undetermined. The V gene lost 0 bases and the J gene lost 7 bases, with 7 bases spanning the gap. This CDR3 contains 13 residues. CDR1 is LNHDA and CDR2 is SQIVND in the germline V gene (reference sequence). CDR3 in amino acids: CASSIDLWNTIYF. CDR3 in DNA: TGTGCCAGTAGTATAGATCTCTGGAACACCATATATTTT.

The V and J genes are TRBV7-9 and TRBJ2-7; 11 bases align to TRBD1. V lost 6 bases and J lost 5; bases outside the gene matches: 15. CDR1 and CDR2 from the germline V gene are SEHNR and FQNEAQ (reference sequence). This CDR3 contains 17 residues. The chain's CDR3 is CASSPLPTGTGGDEQYF. Written as DNA, the CDR3 is TGTGCCAGCAGTCCTTTACCGACCGGGACAGGGGGGGACGAGCAGTACTTC.

This clone appeared a single time. The CDR3 sequence is CASSQGGLAGGPTYNEQFF. In DNA, the CDR3 is TGCGCCAGCAGCCAAGGAGGACTAGCGGGAGGGCCTACCTACAATGAGCAGTTCTTC. The gene calls are TRBV4-1 and TRBJ2-1, with 15 bases that match TRBD2. Germline V gene data show CDR1 as MGHRA and CDR2 as YSYEKL. Losses at the gene ends were 1 base for V and 2 bases for J; bases not matched to a gene: 6. The CDR3 totals 19 residues.

At least ten counts were recorded for this clone. A much larger clone differs from this one at a single base, so this may be a read error. V is TRBV27 and J is TRBJ1-2; D gene uncertain. V gave up 6 bases and J gave up 1 base, with 6 bases separating them. The germline V gene has CDR1 MNHEY and CDR2 SMNVEV (reference sequence). The CDR3 extends over 12 amino acids. CDR3: CASRGGNYGYTF. DNA for the CDR3: TGTGCCAGCAGGGGCGGTAACTATGGCTACACCTTC.

The J gene is TRBJ2-2, the V gene TRBV18; 13 bases align to TRBD2. The CDR3 totals 17 residues. With 6 bases clipped from V and 4 bases from J, the junction kept 8 bases outside the gene matches. Germline CDR1 is KGHSH and CDR2 is LQKENI. The CDR3 DNA reads as TGTGCCAGCTCCGAACTAGCGGGAGGGCCGTCCACCGGGGAGCTGTTTTTT. This gives the protein CASSELAGGPSTGELFF.

The chain links TRBV11-2 to TRBJ2-5; 7 bases match TRBD1. Germline V gene data show CDR1 as SGHAT and CDR2 as FQNNGV. The junction had 6 bases not matched to a gene; V was cut back by 1 base and J by 4 bases. The CDR3 runs 15 residues. The DNA of the CDR3 is TGTGCCAGCAGCTTAGGAAGGGGGCGAGGAGAGACCCAGTACTTC. Amino acid sequence: CASSLGRGRGETQYF.

The rearrangement links TRBV7-2 to TRBJ2-7; TRBD1 agrees at 8 bases. With 5 bases clipped from V and 8 bases from J, the junction kept 14 bases outside the gene matches. This CDR3 has 15 residues. Per germline, CDR1 SGHTA and CDR2 FQGNSA. CDR3 coding DNA: TGTGCCAGCAGCCTACCGGGACAGGACCTCCTCAAGCAGTACTTC. This gives the protein CASSLPGQDLLKQYF.

Remarks on this clone: A far larger clone is one base from this, pointing to a likely read error. The chain is built from TRBV4-2 and TRBJ2-7; tentative D call: TRBD2 (6 bases). CDR3 length: 15 amino acids. The germline V gene encodes CDR1 LGHNA and CDR2 YNFKEQ. The chain's CDR3 is CARSQGQDYSYEQYF. The CDR3 nucleotides read TGTGCCAGAAGCCAAGGTCAGGACTATTCCTACGAGCAGTACTTC.

Notes on this clone: This probably arose from a read error, given a far larger clone one base away. This specimen includes other DNA sequences encoding the same CDR3. The rearrangement links TRBV29-1 to TRBJ1-1; possible D gene TRBD1, 6 bases. This CDR3 comprises 13 residues. CDR1 is SQVTM and CDR2 is ANQGSEA in the germline V gene. CDR3 region: CSVNEQGVGEAFF. CDR3 DNA: TGCAGCGTTAACGAACAGGGAGTCGGCGAAGCCTTCTTT.

The genes are TRBV5-1 and TRBJ2-3; D remains ambiguous. The CDR3 has 16 amino acids. Trimming stripped 4 bases from V and 0 bases from J, with 15 bases between. Germline lookup yields CDR1 SGHRS and CDR2 YFSETQ. CDR3 DNA sequence: TGCGCCAGCAGCCATAACGTCAGGTCAAGCACAGATACGCAGTATTTT. This gives the protein CASSHNVRSSTDTQYF.

This chain links TRBV30 with TRBJ2-3; D is unclear. The CDR3 spans 11 residues. V lost 7 bases and J 3 bases, leaving 8 bases between the germline ends. In germline, CDR1 is GTSNPN, CDR2 SVGIG (reference sequence). This chain's CDR3 is CALGRTDTQYF. In DNA form, the CDR3 reads TGTGCCTTGGGTCGGACAGATACGCAGTATTTT.

The rearrangement uses TRBV28 and TRBJ2-1; the match to TRBD1 covers 9 bases. The J segment lost 8 bases and the V segment lost 4 bases, leaving 9 bases of the junction unmatched. Germline loops: CDR1 MDHEN, CDR2 SYDVKM. The CDR3 covers 15 residues. The CDR3 loop reads CASSSQGANGDEQFF. CDR3 in DNA: TGTGCCAGCAGTTCACAGGGGGCGAATGGAGATGAGCAGTTCTTC.

The chain joins TRBV21-1 to TRBJ2-2; TRBD2 is the table's D call, not checked against the DNA. TRBV21-1 is termed a pseudogene. The CDR3 loop spans 16 amino acids. CDR3 bases: TGTGCCAGCAGCAGGGCTAGCGGGAGACCGAGGGGGGAGCTGTTTTTT. Translated, it gives CASSRASGRPRGELFF.

The CDR3 coding sequence is TGCGCCAGCAGCTTACAGGGGGTGAGCTCCTACAATGAGCAGTTCTTC. It encodes CASSLQGVSSYNEQFF. The chain employs TRBV5-1 and TRBJ2-1, with 8 bases lining up with TRBD1. CDR1 SGHRS and CDR2 YFSETQ come from the germline V gene. J lost 0 bases, V lost 2 bases, and 4 bases had no gene match. The CDR3 has 16 amino acids.

This clone was recorded once. V is TRBV19 and J is TRBJ1-2; D unclear. V dropped 5 bases and J dropped 4 bases, with 14 bases sitting between them. Germline V CDR1 and CDR2: LNHDA, SQIVND (reference sequence). The CDR3 has 14 residues. In nucleotides, the CDR3 is TGTGCCAGTAGTCCGGCCGGCTGGGGCTATGGCTACACCTTC. This codes for CASSPAGWGYGYTF.